These T cell receptor beta chains were read from a single sample in a study of human T cells and chemical hapten exposure. TCRdb re-derived calls from the RACE reads in MiXCR, one entry per CDR3 protein. The table lists about 190,000 distinct CDR3 sequences, 20% to 25% of them singletons. The starting material was whole blood, obtained in connection with sensitization to the hapten diphenylcyclopropenone (DPC). The receptors come from a woman aged 40 to 50 with alopecia areata. Some clones in this sample may be carry-over from other donors' samples. Each CDR3 is given with its conserved first and last residue. The order of the fields is D gene, V gene, clone size, J gene, CDR3 protein, CDR3 DNA. A D gene is named only where the DNA matches it firmly. Clone size is shown for a subset of rows, as once, few, many or a class of expanded clone.

-,TRBV9,few,TRBJ2-3,CASSVVPYLTDTQYF,TGTGCCAGCAGCGTAGTTCCCTACCTCACAGATACGCAGTATTTT
TRBD2,TRBV28,few,TRBJ2-3,CASSLTPGGRGNTQYF,TGTGCCAGCAGCCTCACTCCTGGCGGGAGGGGTAATACGCAGTATTTT
-,TRBV4-3,-,TRBJ2-2,CASSQDPPGHLLNTGELFF,TGCGCCAGCAGCCAAGATCCTCCGGGACACCTTTTAAACACCGGGGAGCTGTTTTTT
-,TRBV6-2/TRBV6-3,few,TRBJ2-1,CASSSGEQFF,TGTGCCAGCAGTTCAGGGGAGCAGTTCTTC
-,TRBV4-3,-,TRBJ2-4,CASSQDLISGPNIQYF,TGCGCCAGCAGCCAAGACCTAATCAGCGGCCCGAACATTCAGTACTTC
-,TRBV5-1,-,TRBJ1-2,CASSLGRTNYGYTF,TGCGCCAGCAGCTTGGGACGGACTAACTATGGCTACACCTTC
TRBD2,TRBV28,many,TRBJ2-3,CASSLAASGNTDTQYF,TGTGCCAGCAGTTTGGCCGCTAGCGGAAACACAGATACGCAGTATTTT
TRBD1,TRBV12-3/TRBV12-4,-,TRBJ1-4,CASSPSTGGEEKLFF,TGTGCCAGCAGTCCCTCGACAGGGGGCGAAGAAAAACTGTTTTTT
-,TRBV7-9,-,TRBJ2-2,CASSFASRSTGELFF,TGTGCCAGCAGCTTTGCTAGCCGGAGCACCGGGGAGCTGTTTTTT
-,TRBV5-1,few,TRBJ1-1,CASSPGLTTEAFF,TGCGCCAGCAGTCCGGGGTTAACCACTGAAGCTTTCTTT
TRBD1,TRBV12-3/TRBV12-4,-,TRBJ2-2,CASSFVLGQGTNTGELFF,TGTGCCAGCAGTTTTGTCCTGGGACAGGGTACGAACACCGGGGAGCTGTTTTTT
-,TRBV29-1,many,TRBJ2-2,CSVGVLYTGELFF,TGCAGCGTTGGGGTTCTTTACACCGGGGAGCTGTTTTTT
-,TRBV7-2,-,TRBJ2-3,CASSFQTGADTQYF,TGTGCCAGCAGCTTCCAGACCGGGGCAGATACGCAGTATTTT
-,TRBV18,few,TRBJ1-5,CASSPGRVQVGNQPQHF,TGTGCCAGCTCACCAGGAAGGGTACAGGTGGGCAATCAGCCCCAGCATTTT
-,TRBV21-1,many,TRBJ2-7,CASRGPKDEQYF,TGTGCCAGCAGAGGACCGAAAGACGAGCAGTACTTC
-,TRBV4-2,many,TRBJ1-3,CASSQEGSFSGNTIYF,TGTGCCAGCAGCCAAGAGGGGTCGTTTTCTGGAAACACCATATATTTT
TRBD2,TRBV20-1,-,TRBJ2-1,CSANTVGLAGHEQFF,TGCAGTGCCAATACTGTGGGACTAGCAGGTCATGAGCAGTTCTTC
TRBD1,TRBV10-3,-,TRBJ1-2,CAISQGADNYGYTF,TGTGCCATCTCCCAGGGGGCGGATAACTATGGCTACACCTTC
-,TRBV20-1,-,TRBJ2-7,CSARDGGQQYF,TGCAGTGCTAGAGACGGGGGCCAGCAGTACTTC
-,TRBV20-1,-,TRBJ1-5,CSARGTYSNQPQHF,TGCAGTGCTAGGGGGACTTATAGCAATCAGCCCCAGCATTTT
-,TRBV10-3,few,TRBJ2-6,CAISEGRGSGANVLTF,TGTGCCATCAGTGAGGGCAGGGGTTCTGGGGCCAACGTCCTGACTTTC
-,TRBV7-2,-,TRBJ2-3,CASSLRGADTQYF,TGTGCCAGCAGCTTAAGGGGAGCAGATACGCAGTATTTT
-,TRBV6-5,-,TRBJ2-7,CASISGDYEQYF,TGTGCCAGCATCTCTGGGGACTACGAGCAGTACTTC
-,TRBV20-1,-,TRBJ2-7,CSARDFSREQYF,TGCAGTGCTAGAGATTTTAGCCGAGAGCAGTACTTC
TRBD2,TRBV11-1,few,TRBJ2-7,CASSSRTSRGYEQYF,TGTGCCAGCAGCTCCCGGACTAGTCGCGGCTACGAGCAGTACTTC
TRBD2,TRBV20-1,few,TRBJ2-7,CITSGDRSYEQYF,TGCATTACTAGCGGGGATCGGTCCTACGAGCAGTACTTC
-,TRBV6-4,few,TRBJ1-4,CASSATNEKLFF,TGTGCCAGCAGCGCAACTAATGAAAAACTGTTTTTT
TRBD1,TRBV29-1,-,TRBJ2-7,CGVPGTGREQYF,TGCGGCGTTCCCGGGACAGGCCGAGAGCAGTACTTC
TRBD2,TRBV7-2,-,TRBJ2-7,CASSLAGLAVSEQYF,TGTGCCAGCAGCTTAGCGGGACTAGCGGTTAGCGAGCAGTACTTC
TRBD1,TRBV9,-,TRBJ2-7,CASSPGQGRAYEQYF,TGTGCCAGCAGCCCTGGACAGGGGAGGGCCTACGAGCAGTACTTC
-,TRBV7-2,few,TRBJ1-1,CASSLEIGIGEAFF,TGTGCCAGCAGCTTGGAGATAGGGATTGGGGAGGCTTTCTTT
-,TRBV6-2/TRBV6-3,-,TRBJ1-5,CASSYSQDGGNQPQHF,TGTGCCAGCAGTTACTCCCAGGACGGGGGCAATCAGCCCCAGCATTTT
-,TRBV25-1,-,TRBJ2-2,CASTENRNTGELFF,TGTGCCAGCACGGAGAACAGGAACACCGGGGAGCTGTTTTTT
TRBD1,TRBV28,-,TRBJ1-1,CASTRQGNTEAFF,TGTGCCAGCACCAGACAGGGGAACACTGAAGCTTTCTTT
TRBD1,TRBV5-1,-,TRBJ2-3,CASSLQGASDTQYF,TGCGCCAGCAGCTTGCAGGGGGCGTCAGATACGCAGTATTTT
TRBD2,TRBV7-9,-,TRBJ2-3,CASSSPALAGATDTQYF,TGTGCCAGCAGCTCCCCCGCACTAGCGGGAGCTACAGATACGCAGTATTTT
-,TRBV6-5,-,TRBJ2-5,CASSPFLGDQETQYF,TGTGCCAGCAGCCCCTTTTTAGGGGACCAAGAGACCCAGTACTTC
TRBD2,TRBV4-3,few,TRBJ2-1,CASSQGTSGQYNEQFF,TGCGCCAGCAGCCAAGGCACTAGCGGGCAGTACAATGAGCAGTTCTTC
-,TRBV29-1,-,TRBJ2-1,CSVVTTVGYNEQFF,TGCAGCGTTGTAACTACCGTAGGGTACAATGAGCAGTTCTTC
-,TRBV7-6,-,TRBJ2-7,CASSLAHSGEQYF,TGTGCCAGCAGCTTAGCGCATTCGGGCGAGCAGTACTTC
TRBD1,TRBV29-1,-,TRBJ2-7,CSVGGTGGTYEQYF,TGCAGCGTTGGCGGGACAGGGGGGACCTACGAGCAGTACTTC
-,TRBV9,-,TRBJ2-1,CASSPPVGYDEQFF,TGTGCCAGCAGCCCCCCAGTGGGATATGATGAGCAGTTCTTC
-,TRBV24-1,once,TRBJ2-5,CATSDLGDNQETQYF,TGTGCCACCAGTGATTTAGGAGACAACCAAGAGACCCAGTACTTC
TRBD1,TRBV12-3/TRBV12-4,-,TRBJ2-5,CASSLADRGETQYF,TGTGCCAGCAGTTTAGCGGACAGGGGAGAGACCCAGTACTTC
-,TRBV20-1,many,TRBJ1-1,CSARDLRIRGMNTEAFF,TGCAGTGCTAGAGATCTAAGGATTCGGGGCATGAACACTGAAGCTTTCTTT
-,TRBV4-1,-,TRBJ2-3,CASSQDLSRYPTDMQYF,TGCGCCAGCAGCCAAGATTTGTCGCGGTACCCGACTGATATGCAGTATTTT
-,TRBV4-3,-,TRBJ2-1,CASSLGLPGNEQFF,TGCGCCAGCAGCCTTGGGCTTCCGGGCAATGAGCAGTTCTTC
TRBD1,TRBV6-1,few,TRBJ1-4,CASSSQRTGWREKLFF,TGTGCCAGCAGTTCGCAGCGGACAGGGTGGCGTGAAAAACTGTTTTTT
TRBD1,TRBV27,many,TRBJ2-7,CASPPRQGQYF,TGTGCCAGCCCCCCCCGACAGGGGCAGTACTTC
-,TRBV7-9,-,TRBJ2-5,CASSGRDGANEETQYF,TGTGCCAGCAGCGGTAGGGACGGGGCAAACGAAGAGACCCAGTACTTC
TRBD1,TRBV27,-,TRBJ2-7,CASRNPGTGGWRSYEQYF,TGTGCCAGCCGAAATCCCGGGACAGGGGGCTGGCGCTCCTACGAGCAGTACTTC
TRBD1,TRBV28,-,TRBJ2-5,CASSLVGGAKTQYF,TGTGCCAGCAGTTTAGTAGGGGGCGCGAAGACCCAGTACTTC
-,TRBV9,-,TRBJ1-3,CASSVEGSSGNTIYF,TGTGCCAGCAGCGTGGAGGGGAGCTCTGGAAACACCATATATTTT